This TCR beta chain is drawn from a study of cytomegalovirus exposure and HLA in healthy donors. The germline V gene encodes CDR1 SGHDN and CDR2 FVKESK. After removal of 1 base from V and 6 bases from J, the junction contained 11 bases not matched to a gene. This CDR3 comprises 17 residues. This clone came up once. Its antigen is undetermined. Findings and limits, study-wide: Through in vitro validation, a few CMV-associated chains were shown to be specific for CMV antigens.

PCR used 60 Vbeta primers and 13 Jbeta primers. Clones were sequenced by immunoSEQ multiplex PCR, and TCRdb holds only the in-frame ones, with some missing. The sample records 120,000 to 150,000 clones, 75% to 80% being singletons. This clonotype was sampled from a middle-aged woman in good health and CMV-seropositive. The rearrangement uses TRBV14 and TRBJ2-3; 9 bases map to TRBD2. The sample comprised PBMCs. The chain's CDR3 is CASSQGRMIAGVDTQYF. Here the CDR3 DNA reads TGTGCCAGCAGCCAAGGAAGGATGATAGCGGGAGTTGATACGCAGTATTTT. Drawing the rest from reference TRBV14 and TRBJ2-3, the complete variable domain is EAGVTQFPSHSVIEKGQTVTLRCDPISGHDNLYWYRRVMGKEIKFLLHFVKESKQDESGMPNNRFLAERTGGTYSTLKVQPAELEDSGVYFCASSQGRMIAGVDTQYFGPGTRLTVL.